The clone carrying this T cell receptor (beta chain) occurred a few times. What it binds is unknown. V lost 6 bases to trimming and J lost 5 bases, with 11 bases between them. This CDR3 is built from 13 residues. Germline loops: CDR1 SNHLY, CDR2 FYNNEI. This sample was taken from a study of human T cells and chemical hapten exposure. Study overall: How much TCR each sample yielded varied, mostly because pooled library volumes differed slightly. Whole-study results and caveats: The presence of alopecia in the donors means their immune response may differ from healthy people's.

TCRdb independently ran MiXCR on the RACE reads; one entry per CDR3 protein. This table has around 50,000 distinct CDR3 sequences, about 10% appearing once. Time point: patch test 2, 6 weeks after DPC sensitization. Treatment defined: therapeutic diphenylcyclopropenone sensitization with weekly scalp DPC. Blood draws came first, before each patch test. Patients had alopecia, were aged 18 to 70, and were not pregnant. This TCR derives from a woman between 50 and 59 years old with alopecia areata. Some clones in this sample may be carry-over from other donors' samples. The chain links TRBV2 to TRBJ2-1; D uncertain. The source material was whole blood, sampled in connection with sensitization to the hapten diphenylcyclopropenone (DPC). The CDR3 region is CASSPFPDNEQFF. The CDR3 nucleotides are TGTGCCAGCAGCCCCTTCCCAGACAATGAGCAGTTCTTC.